This T cell receptor (beta chain) is drawn from a study of blood T cells in healthy people across ages. The CDR3 has 13 residues. The germline V gene encodes CDR1 SQVTM and CDR2 ANQGSEA. Next came a second PCR, run for about 7 to 12 cycles, which used a sample-barcoded 5' primer along with a J-beta primer mix. TCRdb re-analysed the 5' RACE reads in MiXCR, keeping a single row per CDR3 protein. The sample gives over 1,300,000 distinct CDR3 sequences, 59% of which show up once; more than 6% is in the top ten. This chain connects TRBV29-1 to TRBJ2-4; tentative D call: TRBD2 (5 bases). The DNA end favors TRBJ2-7, so the J call may be wrong. This clonotype originated in a man between 18 and 29 years old in good health. Sequences were obtained from blood. The CDR3 region has the DNA TGCAGCGTAAATCCCCGGGGTTCCTACGAGCAGTACTTC. Its protein is CSVNPRGSYEQYF.